This is a list of T cell receptor beta chains from one sample in a study of OX40 agonist ivuxolimab in advanced cancers. Libraries were prepared by immunoSEQ multiplex PCR; TCRdb keeps only in-frame clonotypes and omits some of them. The profile shows 65,000 to 75,000 clones, roughly 80% of them singletons. The sequencing here drew on CD4+ or CD8+ T cells sorted from blood, taken in a trial of the OX40 agonist ivuxolimab. The source is an adult with an advanced solid tumor such as melanoma, head and neck, liver or kidney cancer. The CDR3 runs from the conserved cysteine through the conserved F or W. D genes are given only for firm matches. Not every row has a clone size; where given, it reads once, few, many or a size class.

TRBJ2-3 NA TRBD2 TRBV5-6 CASSLRLAASTDTQYF TGTGCCAGCAGCTTGCGGCTAGCGGCTAGCACAGATACGCAGTATTTT
TRBJ2-1 NA TRBD2 TRBV2 CASSENRDYINEQFF TGTGCCAGCAGTGAAAACCGGGACTATATTAATGAGCAGTTCTTC
TRBJ2-2 NA TRBD1 TRBV27 CASSRPGQGRTGELFF TGTGCCAGCAGCCGTCCGGGACAGGGAAGGACCGGGGAGCTGTTTTTT
TRBJ2-3 NA NA TRBV7-2 CASSPRGDTQYF TGTGCCAGCAGCCCAAGGGGGGATACGCAGTATTTT
TRBJ1-1 NA NA TRBV6-5 CASSYRLNTEAFF TGTGCCAGCAGTTACCGGCTGAACACTGAAGCTTTCTTT
TRBJ2-2 NA NA TRBV5-1 CASSLEGLGTGELFF TGCGCCAGCAGCTTGGAGGGGCTTGGCACCGGGGAGCTGTTTTTT
TRBJ1-3 NA NA TRBV28 CASSGGFSSGNTIYF TGTGCCAGCAGTGGGGGATTCAGCTCTGGAAACACCATATATTTT
TRBJ2-7 once TRBD2 TRBV7-2 CASSYRVTSGSGRYEQYF TGTGCCAGCAGCTATAGGGTGACTAGCGGGAGTGGTAGGTACGAGCAGTACTTC
TRBJ2-3 NA TRBD2 TRBV28 CASSPSGGRGTDTQYF TGTGCCAGCAGCCCCAGCGGGGGGAGGGGCACAGATACGCAGTATTTT
TRBJ2-3 NA NA TRBV11-2 CASSLEGPGADTQYF TGTGCCAGCAGCTTAGAGGGACCTGGAGCAGATACGCAGTATTTT
TRBJ1-6 NA NA TRBV5-1 CASSLVGTSLGSPLHF TGCGCCAGCAGCTTGGTTGGGACAAGCCTTGGGTCACCCCTCCACTTT
TRBJ2-2 NA NA TRBV5-8 CASSPRTTNTGELFF TGTGCCAGCAGCCCAAGGACAACCAACACCGGGGAGCTGTTTTTT
TRBJ2-2 few NA TRBV29-1 CSVERQFTGELFF TGCAGCGTTGAACGACAGTTCACCGGGGAGCTGTTTTTT
TRBJ1-1 NA TRBD1 TRBV28 CASKSLPGQVNTEAFF TGTGCCAGCAAAAGCCTACCGGGACAGGTGAACACTGAAGCTTTCTTT
TRBJ2-5 NA TRBD2 TRBV7-9 CASSSSPGLAGQETQYF TGTGCCAGCAGCTCCTCCCCGGGACTAGCGGGCCAAGAGACCCAGTACTTC
TRBJ2-1 NA TRBD2 TRBV11-3 CASSQGTSGRGDEQFF TGTGCCAGCAGCCAGGGGACTAGCGGGAGAGGAGATGAGCAGTTCTTC
TRBJ2-1 NA NA TRBV2 CASMNPRDPYNEQFF TGTGCCAGCATGAACCCCCGGGACCCATACAATGAGCAGTTCTTC
TRBJ1-1 few NA TRBV19 CATKTGPSSTEAFF TGTGCCACTAAGACCGGGCCAAGCAGCACTGAAGCTTTCTTT
TRBJ1-5 once NA TRBV18 CASSPPGSNQPQHF TGTGCCAGCTCACCACCGGGAAGCAATCAGCCCCAGCATTTT
TRBJ1-2 once NA TRBV20-1 CSARGWYGYTF TGCAGTGCTAGGGGTTGGTACGGCTACACCTTC
TRBJ1-1 NA NA TRBV5-1 CASSLVVGGNTEAFF TGCGCCAGCAGCTTGGTTGTGGGAGGGAACACTGAAGCTTTCTTT
TRBJ2-5 NA NA TRBV11-2 CASSLRPNPQETQYF TGTGCCAGCAGCTTACGGCCCAATCCCCAAGAGACCCAGTACTTC
TRBJ1-5 once NA TRBV2 CASSERQPFNQPQHF TGTGCCAGCAGTGAAAGACAGCCCTTCAATCAGCCCCAGCATTTT
TRBJ2-1 NA TRBD2 TRBV11-3 CASSRTSGEQFF TGTGCCAGCAGCCGGACTAGCGGTGAGCAGTTCTTC
TRBJ2-1 NA NA TRBV5-1 CASSLGSHLGNEQFF TGCGCCAGCAGCTTGGGTAGTCATCTGGGCAATGAGCAGTTCTTC
TRBJ1-1 few NA TRBV19 CASSRWQDTEAFF TGTGCCAGTAGTAGGTGGCAGGACACTGAAGCTTTCTTT
TRBJ2-7 few TRBD1 TRBV15 CATSRVQGAREQYF TGTGCCACCAGCAGAGTACAGGGGGCGCGGGAGCAGTACTTC
TRBJ1-1 once NA TRBV7-9 CASREGLKTEAFF TGTGCCAGCAGGGAGGGGCTAAAGACTGAAGCTTTCTTT
TRBJ2-1 NA NA TRBV4-3 CASSQGVGGGGYNEQFF TGCGCCAGCAGCCAAGGGGTGGGGGGAGGCGGCTACAATGAGCAGTTCTTC
TRBJ1-2 few NA TRBV7-9 CASSLAGQERYGYTF TGTGCCAGCAGCTTAGCCGGGCAGGAACGATATGGCTACACCTTC
TRBJ2-5 NA NA TRBV5-1 CASSLSRGVEETQYF TGCGCCAGCAGCTTGTCTCGGGGTGTCGAAGAGACCCAGTACTTC
TRBJ1-1 NA NA TRBV7-2 CASSSYPSIVRNTEAFF TGTGCCAGCAGCTCATATCCATCAATAGTCAGGAACACTGAAGCTTTCTTT